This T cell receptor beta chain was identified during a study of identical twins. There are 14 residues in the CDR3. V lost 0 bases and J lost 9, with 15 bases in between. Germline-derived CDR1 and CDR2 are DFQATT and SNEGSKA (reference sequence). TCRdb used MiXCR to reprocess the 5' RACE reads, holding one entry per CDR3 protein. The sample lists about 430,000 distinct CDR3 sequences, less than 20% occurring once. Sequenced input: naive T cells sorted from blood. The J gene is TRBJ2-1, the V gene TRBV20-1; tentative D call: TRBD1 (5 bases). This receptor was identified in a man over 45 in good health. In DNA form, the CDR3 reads TGCAGTGCTAGAGATCTAAATAGGGGTAGTGAGCAGTTCTTC. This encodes CSARDLNRGSEQFF.